This is a list of T cell receptor beta chains from one sample in a study of cytotoxic CD8 clonotypes in ibrutinib-treated CLL. Sequencing was performed with immunoSEQ multiplex PCR; in TCRdb, only in-frame clones are kept and a portion is missing. The repertoire includes under 300,000 clones, 70% of them detected once, and 15% to 17% sits in the top ten. This specimen was PBMCs, taken after 24 months of ibrutinib treatment. These receptors were obtained from a human donor with chronic lymphocytic leukemia. The CDR3 runs from the conserved cysteine through the conserved F or W. Each record gives: D gene, V gene, clone size, J gene, CDR3 protein, CDR3 DNA. D genes are given only for firm matches. Size values are once, few and many counts, or a class for expanded clones, and some rows have none.

>.|TRBV2|.|TRBJ2-3
CASNPDPGADTQYF
TGTGCCAGCAACCCCGACCCAGGCGCTGATACGCAGTATTTT
>TRBD1|TRBV11-1|.|TRBJ2-1
CASRPGTATYNEQFF
TGTGCCAGCAGGCCAGGGACAGCTACCTACAATGAGCAGTTCTTC
>.|TRBV28|.|TRBJ2-7
CASSAQTGPYEQYF
TGTGCCAGCAGTGCCCAGACAGGACCCTACGAGCAGTACTTC
>TRBD1|TRBV7-9|.|TRBJ2-3
CASSRGGGSTDTQYF
TGTGCCAGCAGCCGAGGGGGCGGGAGCACAGATACGCAGTATTTT
>TRBD1|TRBV5-4|once|TRBJ2-2
CASSLGQGDGELFF
TGTGCCAGCTCCTTAGGACAGGGTGACGGGGAGCTGTTTTTT
>.|TRBV5-6|few|TRBJ1-3
CASSSRTASSGNTIYF
TGTGCCAGCAGCTCCCGGACAGCGAGCTCTGGAAACACCATATATTTT
>.|TRBV5-1|few|TRBJ1-5
CASSLAGGNQPQHF
TGCGCCAGCAGCTTGGCCGGCGGAAATCAGCCCCAGCATTTT
>TRBD2|TRBV7-3|.|TRBJ2-5
CASSLMGREGLSWETQYF
TGTGCCAGCAGCTTAATGGGGCGGGAGGGCCTTTCTTGGGAGACCCAGTACTTC
>TRBD2|TRBV13|few|TRBJ2-3
CASSLKSSGFTDTQYF
TGTGCCAGCAGCTTAAAGTCTAGCGGATTCACAGATACGCAGTATTTT
>.|TRBV19|.|TRBJ1-4
CASCHGVGGSIEKLFF
TGTGCCAGTTGCCACGGTGTCGGGGGTTCCATTGAAAAACTGTTTTTT
>.|TRBV5-6|.|TRBJ2-7
CASSFDRSSYEQYF
TGTGCCAGCAGCTTTGACAGGAGCTCCTACGAGCAGTACTTC
>TRBD2|TRBV6-6|.|TRBJ2-7
CASSLEREGGQYF
TGTGCCAGCAGTTTAGAGCGGGAGGGAGGGCAGTACTTC
>TRBD2|TRBV9|few|TRBJ2-3
CASSVAGTSGVQYF
TGTGCCAGCAGCGTCGCCGGGACTAGCGGGGTACAGTATTTT
>.|TRBV5-6|.|TRBJ2-7
CASSLDFSYEQYF
TGTGCCAGCAGCTTGGACTTCTCCTACGAGCAGTACTTC
>.|TRBV7-9|.|TRBJ2-7
CASRSGDEQYF
TGTGCCAGCCGCTCAGGGGACGAGCAGTACTTC
>.|TRBV7-9|.|TRBJ1-5
CASSLAAPGTPQHF
TGTGCCAGCAGCTTAGCGGCACCGGGGACTCCCCAGCATTTT
>TRBD1|TRBV29-1|.|TRBJ2-7
CSVRQGDFYEQYF
TGCAGCGTTCGACAGGGGGATTTTTACGAGCAGTACTTC
>TRBD1|TRBV27|.|TRBJ1-1
CASSRYGTGSTEAFF
TGTGCCAGCAGTCGTTACGGGACAGGGAGTACTGAAGCTTTCTTT
>.|TRBV15|.|TRBJ1-1
CATSPSGNTEAFF
TGTGCCACCAGTCCCTCAGGGAACACTGAAGCTTTCTTT
>.|TRBV30|.|TRBJ2-3
CARAETSTDTQYF
TGTGCCAGAGCGGAAACTAGCACAGATACGCAGTATTTT
>TRBD2|TRBV9|.|TRBJ2-1
CASSVGTSGRANEQFF
TGTGCCAGCAGCGTAGGGACTAGCGGGAGGGCCAATGAGCAGTTCTTC
>.|TRBV6-5|.|TRBJ2-2
CASSLIPGELFF
TGTGCCAGCAGCCTCATCCCCGGGGAGCTGTTTTTT
>.|TRBV29-1|.|TRBJ2-1
CSVGAEASYNEQFF
TGCAGCGTTGGAGCGGAGGCCTCTTACAATGAGCAGTTCTTC
>.|TRBV11-2|.|TRBJ2-7
CASSLGPLGDYEQYF
TGTGCCAGCAGCTTAGGGCCCTTAGGAGACTACGAGCAGTACTTC
>TRBD2|TRBV28|.|TRBJ2-3
CASSLGLAGVADTQYF
TGTGCCAGCAGTTTAGGACTAGCGGGAGTAGCAGATACGCAGTATTTT
>TRBD1|TRBV27|.|TRBJ2-2
CASSAPPWTGGELFF
TGTGCCAGCAGCGCCCCACCATGGACAGGCGGGGAGCTGTTTTTT
>TRBD1|TRBV4-2|.|TRBJ1-3
CASSQDSTGADGGNTIYF
TGTGCCAGCAGCCAAGACTCGACAGGGGCTGACGGTGGAAACACCATATATTTT
>TRBD2|TRBV6-4|.|TRBJ2-1
CASSAGLAGVIEQFF
TGTGCCAGCAGCGCGGGACTAGCGGGAGTCATTGAGCAGTTCTTC
>TRBD1|TRBV7-9|.|TRBJ1-1
CASSYGTGGFGTEAFF
TGTGCCAGCAGTTACGGGACAGGGGGCTTCGGCACTGAAGCTTTCTTT
>TRBD2|TRBV27|.|TRBJ2-7
CASSAWTSSSYEQYF
TGTGCCAGCAGTGCCTGGACTAGCAGCTCCTACGAGCAGTACTTC
>.|TRBV7-9|.|TRBJ2-7
CASSPQQVSYEQYF
TGTGCCAGCAGCCCCCAGCAGGTTTCCTACGAGCAGTACTTC
>.|TRBV19|.|TRBJ2-7
CASSIDSRYEQYF
TGTGCCAGTAGTATAGACAGCCGCTACGAGCAGTACTTC
>TRBD2|TRBV7-9|few|TRBJ2-7
CASSLAGTTTF
TGTGCCAGCAGCTTGGCCGGGACTACTACCTTC
>TRBD1|TRBV2|few|TRBJ1-3
CASRGRSLDRGQGNTIYF
TGTGCCAGCAGGGGCCGTTCCTTGGACAGGGGGCAAGGAAACACCATATATTTT
>TRBD2|TRBV30|.|TRBJ2-3
CAWSIGQVLTSGSPDTQYF
TGTGCCTGGAGTATAGGACAGGTTCTTACTAGCGGGAGTCCAGATACGCAGTATTTT
>.|TRBV27|.|TRBJ2-1
CASSIYSDSYNEQFF
TGTGCCAGCAGTATCTACTCTGATTCCTACAATGAGCAGTTCTTC